The 29 T cell receptor beta chains presented below share a single source sample, sequenced in a study of blood T cell repertoires in COVID-19. This table comes from immunoSEQ multiplex PCR, and its TCRdb copy is limited to in-frame clones, with some not included. The table lists 300,000 to 350,000 clones, roughly 88% of them singletons. Sample: peripheral blood. The receptors derive from a young woman with COVID-19, enrolled during active disease.

CDR3 in DNA: TGTGCCAGCAGCCCCCGGGAGGGGGAGACCCAGTACTTC. Residues: CASSPREGETQYF. The genes are TRBV12-3 or TRBV12-4 and TRBJ2-5; 8 bases fit TRBD2. V shed 6 bases, J shed 5 bases, and the junction held 5 bases outside the gene matches. The CDR3 is 13 residues long.

CDR3 in amino acids: CASSLVGRVHYNEQFF. As DNA, the CDR3 is TGTGCCAGCAGCTTAGTTGGGCGGGTGCACTACAATGAGCAGTTCTTC. The chain recombines TRBV7-3 with TRBJ2-1, with a weak D call TRBD2 (5 bases). The V and J ends lost 2 bases and 3 bases respectively, with 14 bases between them. The CDR3 covers 16 residues. Germline assignment: CDR1 SGHTA and CDR2 FQGTGA.

J is TRBJ1-6 and V is TRBV5-6; a possible D gene is TRBD1 (6 bases). Per the germline V gene, CDR1 is SGHDT and CDR2 is YYEEEE. V was pared by 2 bases and J by 5 bases, with 11 bases between. The CDR3 loop spans 15 amino acids. The CDR3 DNA reads as TGTGCCAGCAGCTTTTGGACAGCCGATAATTCACCCCTCCACTTT. Protein sequence: CASSFWTADNSPLHF.

V usage is TRBV10-3 and J usage is TRBJ1-1; TRBD1 might be the D (5 bases). The CDR3 extends over 13 amino acids. Per germline, CDR1 ENHRY and CDR2 SYGVKD. V was trimmed by 8 bases and J by 5 bases, leaving 15 bases between them. Written as DNA, the CDR3 is TGTGCCATCGGGGCAGGTTCCGGGACTGAAGCTTTCTTT. As protein: CAIGAGSGTEAFF.

This clone was recorded many times. This chain links TRBV3-1 (or the pseudogene TRBV3-2) with TRBJ1-5; 7 nucleotides agree with TRBD1. Trimming removed 5 bases from V and 6 bases from J; junction bases left unmatched: 4. This CDR3 has 13 residues. The V gene's germline CDR1 is LGHDT and CDR2 YNNKEL (reference sequence). The DNA for the CDR3 is TGTGCCAGCAGCGCGACAGGGAGTCAGCCCCAGCATTTT. Its protein is CASSATGSQPQHF.

The chain links TRBV15 to TRBJ2-7; 9 nucleotides agree with TRBD2. Germline lookup yields CDR1 LNHNV and CDR2 YYDKDF (reference sequence). This CDR3 contains 16 residues. V gave up 0 bases and J gave up 4 bases; unmatched junction bases: 7. CDR3 residues: CATSRDRREGRYEQYF. The DNA for the CDR3 is TGTGCCACCAGCAGAGATCGGCGGGAGGGCCGGTACGAGCAGTACTTC.

On this clone itself: Other nucleotide sequences from this sample produce the same CDR3. This chain links TRBV19 with TRBJ2-2, with D possibly TRBD1 on 5 matching bases. The germline gives CDR1 LNHDA, CDR2 SQIVND (reference sequence). There are 15 residues in the CDR3. Trimming took off 3 bases at V and 0 bases at J, with 8 bases between the two ends. CDR3 sequence reads: CASSIPGTNTGELFF. The CDR3 DNA is TGTGCCAGTAGTATCCCAGGGACGAACACCGGGGAGCTGTTTTTT.

The gene calls are TRBV9 and TRBJ2-1; D might be TRBD2 (5 bases). This CDR3 is built from 12 residues. Germline V lookup: CDR1 SGDLS, CDR2 YYNGEE. Trimming removed 4 bases from V and 10 bases from J, with 12 bases in between. The CDR3 DNA reads as TGTGCCAGCAGCTCAGTGGAGGAGGAGCAGTTCTTC. This sequence encodes CASSSVEEEQFF.

This chain joins TRBV19 and TRBJ1-5; 11 bases match TRBD1. Trimming took 5 bases from V and 4 from J; bases not matched to a gene: 10. Per the germline V gene, CDR1 is LNHDA and CDR2 is SQIVND (reference sequence). There are 17 residues in the CDR3. The DNA for the CDR3 is TGTGCCAGTAGTTTGGAGGGGACAGGGGGTGGGAATCAGCCCCAGCATTTT. This sequence encodes CASSLEGTGGGNQPQHF.

The V and J genes are TRBV3-1 (or the pseudogene TRBV3-2) and TRBJ2-1; 11 bases align to TRBD2. J lost 3 bases, V lost 2 bases, and 6 bases had no gene match. The CDR3 runs to 17 residues. From germline, CDR1 is LGHDT and CDR2 YNNKEL (reference sequence). The CDR3 protein is CASSQNPGLAVYNEQFF. The CDR3 nucleotides are TGTGCCAGCAGCCAAAATCCGGGACTAGCGGTCTACAATGAGCAGTTCTTC.

V and J are TRBV27 and TRBJ2-7; tentatively, D is TRBD2 (6 bases). The CDR3 spans 15 residues. V was clipped by 6 bases and J by 1 base, with 16 bases between them. CDR1 and CDR2 (germline): MNHEY, SMNVEV (reference sequence). The CDR3 sequence is CASSSRERYSYEQYF. The CDR3 nucleotides are TGTGCCAGCAGCTCCCGGGAGAGGTATTCCTACGAGCAGTACTTC.

This chain links TRBV12-3 or TRBV12-4 with TRBJ1-2; 7 nucleotides line up with TRBD1. CDR3 length: 13 residues. Losses at the gene ends were 3 bases for V and 3 bases for J; bases not matched to a gene: 1. CDR3 DNA: TGTGCCAGCAGTTTGGGGACAGACTATGGCTACACCTTC. Translation gives CASSLGTDYGYTF.

This clone was recorded once. For the CDR3, the DNA is TGTGCCACCAGCCGAAGGCTAGCGGGAGGAACAGATACGCAGTATTTT. It translates to CATSRRLAGGTDTQYF. This chain connects TRBV15 to TRBJ2-3, with 11 positions matching TRBD2. Trimming took 5 bases from V and 3 from J; bases not matched to a gene: 7. This CDR3 region has 16 residues. CDR1 is LNHNV and CDR2 is YYDKDF in the germline V gene (reference sequence).

This clone turned up a few times. The chain uses TRBV15 and TRBJ1-6; 9 nucleotides match TRBD1. Losses at the gene ends were 5 bases for V and 8 bases for J; bases not matched to a gene: 7. The CDR3 covers 15 residues. Germline-derived CDR1 and CDR2 are LNHNV and YYDKDF (reference sequence). CDR3: CATSAYRGPDSPLHF. DNA for the CDR3: TGTGCCACCAGCGCCTACAGGGGGCCTGATTCACCCCTCCACTTT.

The chain employs TRBV9 and TRBJ1-1; D uncertain. The germline CDR1 and CDR2 sequences are SGDLS and YYNGEE. The CDR3 spans 14 residues. V lost 0 bases to trimming and J lost 1 base, with 7 bases between them. CDR3: CASSVVAENTEAFF. In DNA form, the CDR3 reads TGTGCCAGCAGCGTAGTGGCAGAGAACACTGAAGCTTTCTTT.

The chain links TRBV30 to TRBJ2-7; D possibly corresponds to TRBD1 (7 bases). In germline, CDR1 is GTSNPN, CDR2 SVGIG (reference sequence). The ends were cut back, 0 bases at V and 1 base at J, with 10 bases in the middle. CDR3 length: 14 residues. The CDR3 DNA reads as TGTGCCTGGAGTGTCCCAGGGGGGTCCTACGAGCAGTACTTC. Translating gives CAWSVPGGSYEQYF.

The rearrangement joins TRBV6-1 to TRBJ1-2; 7 nucleotides align to TRBD1. This CDR3 has 13 residues. The germline V gene encodes CDR1 MNHNS and CDR2 SASEGT. Germline trimming cut 2 bases from V and 10 bases from J; bases unmatched to any gene: 7. The CDR3 loop reads CASSELDRVDYTF. The DNA for the CDR3 is TGTGCCAGCAGTGAATTAGACAGGGTCGACTACACCTTC.

The V gene is TRBV19, the J gene TRBJ1-5; 7 nucleotides align to TRBD1. Per germline, CDR1 LNHDA and CDR2 SQIVND (reference sequence). Trimming took 6 bases from V and 2 from J; bases not matched to a gene: 7. This CDR3 region has 15 residues. CDR3 residues: CASRTIDRGNQPQHF. The DNA of the CDR3 is TGTGCCAGTAGAACGATTGACAGGGGCAATCAGCCCCAGCATTTT.

J is TRBJ2-4 and V is TRBV5-1; 11 bases are shared with TRBD1. This CDR3 comprises 14 residues. Germline loops: CDR1 SGHRS, CDR2 YFSETQ. Germline trimming cut 2 bases from V and 8 bases from J; bases unmatched to any gene: 3. The DNA of the CDR3 is TGCGCCAGCAGCTTCCAGGGACAGGGGGACATTCAGTACTTC. Protein product: CASSFQGQGDIQYF. Variable domain in full (rest from reference TRBV5-1 and TRBJ2-4): KAGVTQTPRYLIKTRGQQVTLSCSPISGHRSVSWYQQTPGQGLQFLFEYFSETQRNKGNFPGRFSGRQFSNSRSEMNVSTLELGDSALYLCASSFQGQGDIQYFGAGTRLSVL.

The CDR3 DNA follows: TGCAGTGCTAGTAGGCTAGCGACCTACAATGAGCAGTTCTTC. This gives the protein CSASRLATYNEQFF. The chain carries TRBV20-1 and TRBJ2-1; perhaps TRBD2 as D (6 bases). V gave up 3 bases and J gave up 2 bases, with 11 bases separating them. The CDR3 length is 14 residues. Germline assignment: CDR1 DFQATT and CDR2 SNEGSKA (reference sequence).

In this sample, this clone turned up once. V is TRBV28 and J is TRBJ1-2; TRBD1 matches 9 bases. Trimming at V came to 7 bases and at J to 4 bases, leaving 7 bases not matched to a gene. CDR1 and CDR2 from the germline V gene are MDHEN and SYDVKM. The CDR3 totals 14 residues. CDR3 nucleotide sequence: TGTGCCAGCATTAAGACAGGGGGGTTCTATGGCTACACCTTC. Translating it yields CASIKTGGFYGYTF.

The CDR3 region is CASSPQLAGGTDTQYF. The CDR3 nucleotides read TGCGCCAGCAGCCCCCAACTAGCGGGAGGCACAGATACGCAGTATTTT. This chain uses TRBV5-1 with TRBJ2-3, with 11 bases identical to TRBD2. After removal of 4 bases from V and 1 base from J, the junction contained 5 bases not matched to a gene. Germline V gene sequence: CDR1 SGHRS, CDR2 YFSETQ. The CDR3 is 16 amino acids. The full variable domain, its missing parts supplied by reference TRBV5-1 and TRBJ2-3, is KAGVTQTPRYLIKTRGQQVTLSCSPISGHRSVSWYQQTPGQGLQFLFEYFSETQRNKGNFPGRFSGRQFSNSRSEMNVSTLELGDSALYLCASSPQLAGGTDTQYFGPGTRLTVL.

This rearrangement joins TRBV10-3 to TRBJ1-2; 7 nucleotides match TRBD1. Germline-derived CDR1 and CDR2 are ENHRY and SYGVKD. V lost 8 bases to trimming and J lost 2 bases; unmatched junction nucleotides: 8. The CDR3 sequence is 14 residues long. Written as DNA, the CDR3 is TGTGCCATCGGAACAGGGGACCTAAACTATGGCTACACCTTC. It encodes CAIGTGDLNYGYTF.

The chain is built from TRBV9 and TRBJ2-7; 10 bases line up with TRBD2. The CDR3 covers 16 residues. Germline V gene data show CDR1 as SGDLS and CDR2 as YYNGEE. The V segment lost 3 bases and the J segment 2 bases; nucleotides outside the gene matches: 8. The CDR3 nucleotides read TGTGCCAGCAGCGAAGAAAGCGGGAGGGCCACCTACGAGCAGTACTTC. It translates to CASSEESGRATYEQYF.

The J gene is TRBJ2-3, the V gene TRBV27, with TRBD2 matching over 11 bases. V shed 6 bases and J 3 bases; nucleotides not matched to a gene: 17. Germline-derived CDR1 and CDR2 are MNHEY and SMNVEV (reference sequence). The length of the CDR3 is 19 residues. CDR3 nucleotides: TGTGCCAGCAGCCGGATAGCGGGAGGGCCGGTATTGAAGACAGATACGCAGTATTTT. It translates to CASSRIAGGPVLKTDTQYF.

This chain joins TRBV11-2 and TRBJ2-1, with 12 bases fitting TRBD2. The junction had 4 bases not matched to a gene; V was cut back by 4 bases and J by 0 bases. The CDR3 covers 17 residues. Germline V gives CDR1 SGHAT, CDR2 FQNNGV. The CDR3 DNA sequence: TGTGCCAGCAGCTGGACTAGCGGGGCTAGCTCCTACAATGAGCAGTTCTTC. This encodes CASSWTSGASSYNEQFF.

V gene TRBV19 combines with J gene TRBJ2-3; perhaps TRBD1 as D (5 bases). CDR1 and CDR2 (germline): LNHDA, SQIVND (reference sequence). This CDR3 spans 16 amino acids. Between the trimmed V and J ends, which lost 6 bases and 0 bases, there was a span of 16 bases. For the CDR3, the DNA is TGTGCCAGTAGCCGTCAGGGCCCATCTAGCACAGATACGCAGTATTTT. Residues: CASSRQGPSSTDTQYF.

This chain links TRBV19 with TRBJ1-1; a possible D gene is TRBD1 (5 bases). CDR1 is LNHDA and CDR2 is SQIVND in the germline V gene (reference sequence). The CDR3 loop spans 13 amino acids. Deletions cut 1 base from V and 6 bases from J, with 9 bases between. The CDR3 DNA sequence: TGTGCCAGTAGTATAGCAAGGGGCCCTGAAGCTTTCTTT. Its protein product is CASSIARGPEAFF.

This clone was picked up one time. The CDR3 region has the DNA TGTGCCAGCAGCTTGGCAGGGTTTGACGGAAACACCATATATTTT. Encoded protein: CASSLAGFDGNTIYF. The V call is TRBV5-6, the J call TRBJ1-3; D is perhaps TRBD1 (5 bases). Per germline, CDR1 SGHDT and CDR2 YYEEEE. This CDR3 comprises 15 residues. V gave up 0 bases and J gave up 4 bases, with 11 bases separating them. Full variable domain (missing parts from reference TRBV5-6 and TRBJ1-3): DAGVTQSPTHLIKTRGQQVTLRCSPKSGHDTVSWYQQALGQGPQFIFQYYEEEERQRGNFPDRFSGHQFPNYSSELNVNALLLGDSALYLCASSLAGFDGNTIYFGEGSWLTVV.